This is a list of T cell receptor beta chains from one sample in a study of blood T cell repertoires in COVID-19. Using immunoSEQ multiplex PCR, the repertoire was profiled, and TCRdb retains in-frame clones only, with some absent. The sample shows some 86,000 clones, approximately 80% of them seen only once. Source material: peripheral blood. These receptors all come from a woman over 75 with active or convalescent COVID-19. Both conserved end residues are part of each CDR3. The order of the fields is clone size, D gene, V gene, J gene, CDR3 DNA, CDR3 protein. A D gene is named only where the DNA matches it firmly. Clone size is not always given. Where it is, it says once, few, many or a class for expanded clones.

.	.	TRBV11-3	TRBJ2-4	TGTGCCAGCAGCCTCGGTCAAAACATTCAGTACTTC	CASSLGQNIQYF
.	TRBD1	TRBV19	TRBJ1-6	TGTGCCAGTAGCGGGACAGGGTCCGGTTCACCCCTCCACTTT	CASSGTGSGSPLHF
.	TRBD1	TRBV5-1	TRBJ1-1	TGCGCCAGCAGCCCATATTCACAGGGGGAGGCTGAAGCTTTCTTT	CASSPYSQGEAEAFF
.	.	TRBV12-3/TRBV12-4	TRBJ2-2	TGTGCCAGCACCCTAACCGGGGAGCTGTTTTTT	CASTLTGELFF
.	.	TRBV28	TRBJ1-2	TGTGCCAGCAGTTTAATAAGCATTTATGGCTACACCTTC	CASSLISIYGYTF
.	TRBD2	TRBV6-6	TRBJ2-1	TGTGCCAGCAGCCCGACTAGCGGTGAGCAGTTCTTC	CASSPTSGEQFF
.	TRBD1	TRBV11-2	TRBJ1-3	TGTGCCAGCAGCTTTGGAGGGGGCAGTATGGGAAACACCATATATTTT	CASSFGGGSMGNTIYF
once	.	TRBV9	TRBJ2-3	TGTGCCAGCAGGGAGGGGGCTGGTGGCACAGATACGCAGTATTTT	CASREGAGGTDTQYF
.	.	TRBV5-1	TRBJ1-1	TGCGCCAGCAGCCTGCTAGGGGGAACTGAAGCTTTCTTT	CASSLLGGTEAFF
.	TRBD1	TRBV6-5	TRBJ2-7	TGTGCCAGCAGTTATCAAGGGACAGGGGTCTACGAGCAGTACTTC	CASSYQGTGVYEQYF
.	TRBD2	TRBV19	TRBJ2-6	TGTGCCAGTAGTCGGGGGGTGAGCTCTGGGGCCAACGTCCTGACTTTC	CASSRGVSSGANVLTF
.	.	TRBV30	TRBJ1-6	TGTGCCTGGAGTGTACAGGGTAATTCACCCCTCCACTTT	CAWSVQGNSPLHF
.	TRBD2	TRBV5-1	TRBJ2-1	TGCGCCAGCAGCCTCGGGGGGGCCTACAATGAGCAGTTCTTC	CASSLGGAYNEQFF
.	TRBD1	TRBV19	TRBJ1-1	TGTGCCAGTAGACGACAGGGGGCGGAGGGCACTGAAGCTTTCTTT	CASRRQGAEGTEAFF
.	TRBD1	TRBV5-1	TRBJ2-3	TGCGCCAGCAGCTTGGCCTCGACAGGGGCTAGAGATACGCAGTATTTT	CASSLASTGARDTQYF
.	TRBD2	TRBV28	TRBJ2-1	TGTGCCAGCAGTTTTGCGGGAGGGTCCTACAATGAGCAGTTCTTC	CASSFAGGSYNEQFF
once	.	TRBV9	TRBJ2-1	TGTGCCAGCAGCCTCGGGGGCGGGAGTCCCCCGCACAATGAGCAGTTCTTC	CASSLGGGSPPHNEQFF
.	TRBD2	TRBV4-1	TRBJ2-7	TGCGCCAGCAGCCAAGCACCCTCCGGGGGGGACTACGAGCAGTACTTC	CASSQAPSGGDYEQYF
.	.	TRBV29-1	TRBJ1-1	TGCAGCGCTGGGAGGGGGGGGCTCACTGAAGCTTTCTTT	CSAGRGGLTEAFF
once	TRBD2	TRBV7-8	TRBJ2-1	TGTGCCAGCAGACGGCGGGAGGGGTTTAATGAGCAGTTCTTC	CASRRREGFNEQFF
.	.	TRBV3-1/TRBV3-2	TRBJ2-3	TGTGCCAGCAGCCAACGGTATAGCACAGATACGCAGTATTTT	CASSQRYSTDTQYF
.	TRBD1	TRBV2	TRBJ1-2	TGTGCCAGCAGCGATATTAGAGGACAGGGATCTGGCTACACCTTC	CASSDIRGQGSGYTF
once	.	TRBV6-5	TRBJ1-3	TGTGCCAGCTCTCGCCCCGGAGGGGACACCATATATTTT	CASSRPGGDTIYF
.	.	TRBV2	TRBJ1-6	TGTGCCAGCAGCAAGGAGTCCAGCGGCCATTCACCCCTCCACTTT	CASSKESSGHSPLHF
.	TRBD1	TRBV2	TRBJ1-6	TGTGCCAGCAGTGACGGGGACAGAGAGAATTCACCCCTCCACTTT	CASSDGDRENSPLHF
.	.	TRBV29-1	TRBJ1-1	TGCAGCGCGGGTCGGGTGGAGGCTGAAGCTTTCTTT	CSAGRVEAEAFF
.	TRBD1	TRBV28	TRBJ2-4	TGTGCCCCTCTTCCGGACAGGGCTAAACTAGCCAAAAACATTCAGTACTTC	CAPLPDRAKLAKNIQYF
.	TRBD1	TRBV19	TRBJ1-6	TGTGCCAGCGGACAGGGGGCGAATTCACCCCTCCACTTT	CASGQGANSPLHF
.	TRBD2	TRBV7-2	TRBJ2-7	TGTGCCAGCAGCTTAGTGGGGGGGGAGTCTCCTTACGAGCAGTACTTC	CASSLVGGESPYEQYF
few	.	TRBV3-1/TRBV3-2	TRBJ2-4	TGTGCCAGCAGCCAAGAAATTAAGCCATGGGCCAAAAACATTCAGTACTTC	CASSQEIKPWAKNIQYF
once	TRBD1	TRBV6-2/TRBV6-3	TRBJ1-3	TGTGCCAGCAGTTCAGGGGGCTCTGGAAACACCATATATTTT	CASSSGGSGNTIYF
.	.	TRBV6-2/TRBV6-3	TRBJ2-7	TGTGCCAGCAGTTCTCCCGGGATAACGGGGACCTACGAGCAGTACTTC	CASSSPGITGTYEQYF
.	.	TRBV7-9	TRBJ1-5	TGTGCCAGCAGCCAAGGGGATCAACCATCCAATCAGCCCCAGCATTTT	CASSQGDQPSNQPQHF
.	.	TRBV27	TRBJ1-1	TGTGCCAGCAAGGGGGTTCGAACAACTGAAGCTTTCTTT	CASKGVRTTEAFF
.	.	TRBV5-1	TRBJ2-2	TGCGCCAGCAGCTCGAGCACGGGGAGGACCGGGGAGCTGTTTTTT	CASSSSTGRTGELFF
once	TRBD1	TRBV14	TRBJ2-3	TGTGCCAGCAGCGGACAGGGGGATACGCAGTATTTT	CASSGQGDTQYF
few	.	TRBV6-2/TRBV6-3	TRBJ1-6	TGTGCCAGCAGCTCCCGCCCGGCAGGGGAGAATTCACCCCTCCACTTT	CASSSRPAGENSPLHF
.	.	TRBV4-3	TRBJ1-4	TGCGCCAGCAGCCAAGAAACAGGGTGGGGTGAAAAACTGTTTTTT	CASSQETGWGEKLFF
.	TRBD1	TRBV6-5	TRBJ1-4	TGTGCCAGCAGCCTGGGACAGAATAATGAAAAACTGTTTTTT	CASSLGQNNEKLFF
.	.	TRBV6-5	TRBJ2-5	TGTGCCAGCAGTCGGACTATACAAGAGACCCAGTACTTC	CASSRTIQETQYF
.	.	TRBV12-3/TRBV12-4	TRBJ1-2	TGTGCCAGCAGTTTAGGGCAGGGCGTGCGCTACACCTTC	CASSLGQGVRYTF
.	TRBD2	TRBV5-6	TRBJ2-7	TGTGCCAGCAGCCCCTCAGCGGGGAGGCCCTACGAGCAGTACTTC	CASSPSAGRPYEQYF
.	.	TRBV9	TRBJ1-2	TGTGCCAGCAGCGTAGGACAGGCTGTCTATGGCTACACCTTC	CASSVGQAVYGYTF
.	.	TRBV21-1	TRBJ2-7	TGTGCCAGCAGCACCCCGACAGGGGCGAACTACGAGCAGTACTTC	CASSTPTGANYEQYF
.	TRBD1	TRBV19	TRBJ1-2	TGTGCCAGCTATTCAGGACAGGGAAGCTATGGCTACACCTTC	CASYSGQGSYGYTF
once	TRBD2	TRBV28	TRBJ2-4	TGTGCCAGCAGTGGGGCGGGAGGGCGCGTCAAAAACATTCAGTACTTC	CASSGAGGRVKNIQYF
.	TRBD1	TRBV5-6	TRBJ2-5	TGTGCCAGCAGCTCGAGGACAGGGGGAGTGGAGACCCAGTACTTC	CASSSRTGGVETQYF
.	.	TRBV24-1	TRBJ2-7	TGTGCCCCAGACCCAGGGCCTCGGTCGTCCTACGAGCAGTACTTC	CAPDPGPRSSYEQYF
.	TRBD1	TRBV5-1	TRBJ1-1	TGCGCCAGCAGCTTGGGGACAGGGGGCACTGAAGCTTTCTTT	CASSLGTGGTEAFF
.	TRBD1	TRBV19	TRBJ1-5	TGTGCCACCGATCAGGGGGCCGGTTATAGCAATCAGCCCCAGCATTTT	CATDQGAGYSNQPQHF